This T cell receptor (beta chain) came from a study of beta chain features in type 1 diabetes (dated by TCRdb to 2017 to 2018). Broadly, across the study: Mean age, gender distribution, total cell number and subset yield did not differ between patients and healthy donors. In the study, TCRB repertoires of sorted circulating CD4+ T cell subsets from recently diagnosed type 1 diabetes patients were compared with those of matched healthy donors. A total of some 110 million sorted cells were examined across all samples, and the number of cells per subset was strongly correlated with RNA yield. Regulatory and stem cell-like memory subsets were isolated from only 8 patients and about eight healthy donors, whereas naive and central memory subsets came from all 30 or so donors. Here is what the overall study found, with its caveats: Because cDNA rather than genomic DNA was sequenced, highly expressing activated cells could have been over-represented, although no difference in activation and CD3 levels was found between groups. Naive, central memory and regulatory TCRB repertoires appeared to be more alike among patients than among healthy donors. Type 1 diabetes patients showed a moderate but significant shortening of TCRB CDR3 length in all four CD4+ subsets. At VDJ recombination sites, type 1 diabetes patients had fewer insertions and more deleted nucleotides, which implies abnormalities in thymic rearrangement. Because the HLA sub-analyses included only small numbers of individuals, any influence of HLA type on TCRB rearrangement was left unresolved. Shorter templates might have been favored by PCR, but patient and control samples were amplified and corrected together, so both groups would have been affected equally by any skew.

Each donor gave one peripheral blood draw, around 0.12 L on average, collected into heparinised tubes. Using a panel that included CD45RO, CCR7, CD25, CD127, CD95 and CD27, naive, central memory, regulatory and stem cell-like memory CD4+ T cells were sorted on a BD FACSAria II. All sorted populations exceeded 95% purity. Right away, PBMCs were isolated by Lymphoprep density gradient centrifugation and were stained directly, with no culture step. Samples were stained and sorted in pairs, with one healthy donor and one patient per experiment, so that batch effects were minimized. The entire isolated RNA was reverse transcribed using the High Capacity cDNA Reverse Transcription Kit, and thus expressed TCRB transcripts were sequenced. Deep immunoSEQ sequencing was performed on naive, central memory and regulatory T cell samples, with an average of roughly 3.5 million total reads per sample. After sorted cells were lysed in RLT buffer, RNA was extracted with DNase-treated RNeasy Micro or Mini kits, with the choice depending on cell number. Each cell subset was processed on its own to prevent cross-contamination, while patient and healthy donor samples were processed together. The immunoSEQ multiplex PCR was used to amplify TCRB sequences from cDNA, yielding 87-bp fragments that span the CDR3 region. Amplicons were sequenced on the Illumina HiSeq platform. From the authors' description of their analysis: Synthetic template baselines were used to correct PCR bias computationally, reads within Hamming distance 2 were collapsed together, and singletons that could not be merged were discarded. By aligning reads against IMGT, V, D and J genes, CDR3 length, and insertions or deletions at six rearrangement sites were assigned. Clonotype counts were normalized to sorted cell number within each subset before computing true diversity and Gini coefficients with the tcR R package. The overlap coefficient, calculated on TCRB nucleotide sequences, was used to quantify repertoire sharing. As a proxy for the pre-selection repertoire, out-of-frame TCRB sequences from naive cells were analyzed. In TCRdb, the immuneACCESS table is reduced to in-frame sequences with V and J assigned. These tables do not hold every clone; where another copy was compared, an unresolved V gene accounts for under half, and the others remain unexplained. V and J calls and clone size come straight from that table; D and trimming were deduced from the DNA. A total of hundreds of thousands of clones appear in this sample, 15% to 18% of them only once. About 0.087% of the sample lies in the top ten.

V was cut back by 0 bases and J by 5 bases, leaving a gap of 16 bases between them. CDR1 and CDR2 (LNHNV, YYDKDF) derive from the germline V gene (reference sequence). The CDR3 goes from the cysteine to the phenylalanine over 17 residues. Just CDR3 DNA is preserved here, 51 bases in frame from base 1. In regard to this clone: No cognate antigen has been identified for it. Base qualities are not at hand, and no much larger clone is one base apart.

This sequence originates from a man aged 18 to 30 in good health. In this chain, TRBV15 is recombined with TRBJ2-2; the D call could be TRBD1 or TRBD2, with each sharing 6 bases. The sequenced sample consisted of naive CD4+ T cells from blood. The cell subset or site tag for this specimen amounts to: true naive CD4+ T cells. The nucleotides are TGTGCCACCAGCAGAGATCAATACGGGGGCAGGACCGGGGAGCTGTTTTTT. Its coded protein is CATSRDQYGGRTGELFF.